A selection of T cell receptor beta chains follows, all from one sample in a study of T cell responses to AZD1222 COVID-19 vaccine. Libraries were prepared by immunoSEQ multiplex PCR; TCRdb keeps only in-frame clonotypes and omits some of them. The sample holds about 110,000 clones; around 90% are singletons and the top ten take 7.5% to 9%. Sample: peripheral blood, taken on day 0 of AZD1222 vaccination. The receptors were sampled from an adult in good health. CDR3s include the opening cysteine and the closing phenylalanine or tryptophan. D genes are given only for firm matches. Rows give clone size only sometimes, using once, few, many, or a class for an expanded clone.

abundance: .; d_gene: .; j_gene: TRBJ2-5; v_gene: TRBV7-3; CDR3nt: TGTGCCAGCAGCTTAGAAATGGGGGGACGCGGGACCCAGTACTTC; CDR3aa: CASSLEMGGRGTQYF
abundance: .; d_gene: .; j_gene: TRBJ1-5; v_gene: TRBV20-1; CDR3nt: TGCAGTGCTAGTAAAGGGAGCTATCAGCCCCAGCATTTT; CDR3aa: CSASKGSYQPQHF
abundance: .; d_gene: .; j_gene: TRBJ2-3; v_gene: TRBV7-6; CDR3nt: TGTGCCAGCAGCTTAGCTGGCGGTAGCACAGATACGCAGTATTTT; CDR3aa: CASSLAGGSTDTQYF
abundance: .; d_gene: TRBD1; j_gene: TRBJ2-1; v_gene: TRBV29-1; CDR3nt: TGCAGCGTCCTAGGACAGGGGACCTACAATGAGCAGTTCTTC; CDR3aa: CSVLGQGTYNEQFF
abundance: .; d_gene: .; j_gene: TRBJ1-2; v_gene: TRBV5-6; CDR3nt: TGTGCCAGCAGCTCAACCACAGGCTTCTATGGCTACACCTTC; CDR3aa: CASSSTTGFYGYTF
abundance: .; d_gene: .; j_gene: TRBJ1-3; v_gene: TRBV7-9; CDR3nt: TGTGCCAGCACCGAGGCTGGAAACACCATATATTTT; CDR3aa: CASTEAGNTIYF
abundance: .; d_gene: .; j_gene: TRBJ1-2; v_gene: TRBV11-2; CDR3nt: TGTGCCAGCAGCTTAGACCCCAGGACGGACTATGGCTACACCTTC; CDR3aa: CASSLDPRTDYGYTF
abundance: .; d_gene: .; j_gene: TRBJ2-5; v_gene: TRBV10-3; CDR3nt: TGTGCCATCAGTGAGGACGGGGGCCAAGAGACCCAGTACTTC; CDR3aa: CAISEDGGQETQYF
abundance: .; d_gene: .; j_gene: TRBJ2-2; v_gene: TRBV15; CDR3nt: TGTGCCACGACGGACAACACCGGGGAGCTGTTTTTT; CDR3aa: CATTDNTGELFF
abundance: .; d_gene: .; j_gene: TRBJ2-5; v_gene: TRBV29-1; CDR3nt: TGCAGCGTTGGGGGATTTGGACAAGAGACCCAGTACTTC; CDR3aa: CSVGGFGQETQYF
abundance: .; d_gene: .; j_gene: TRBJ2-7; v_gene: TRBV5-8; CDR3nt: TGTGCCAGCAGCCCGGACCTCTACGAGCAGTACTTC; CDR3aa: CASSPDLYEQYF
abundance: .; d_gene: .; j_gene: TRBJ2-5; v_gene: TRBV11-2; CDR3nt: TGTGCCAGCATAAAAACTGGGTACCAAGAGACCCAGTACTTC; CDR3aa: CASIKTGYQETQYF
abundance: .; d_gene: TRBD1; j_gene: TRBJ1-2; v_gene: TRBV5-4; CDR3nt: TGTGCCAGCAGCTCTCGCGGACAGGGACTGGGTGGCTACACCTTC; CDR3aa: CASSSRGQGLGGYTF
abundance: .; d_gene: .; j_gene: TRBJ1-5; v_gene: TRBV19; CDR3nt: TGTGCCAGTAGTATCAGTAGCAATCAGCCCCAGCATTTT; CDR3aa: CASSISSNQPQHF
abundance: few; d_gene: .; j_gene: TRBJ1-1; v_gene: TRBV3-1/TRBV3-2; CDR3nt: TGTGCCAGCAGCCTTTTGACAGGCCTGAACACTGAAGCTTTCTTT; CDR3aa: CASSLLTGLNTEAFF
abundance: .; d_gene: .; j_gene: TRBJ1-4; v_gene: TRBV28; CDR3nt: TGTGCCAGCAGTTTATTTCGGGAAGGGGGTAATGAAAAACTGTTTTTT; CDR3aa: CASSLFREGGNEKLFF
abundance: .; d_gene: TRBD2; j_gene: TRBJ2-1; v_gene: TRBV24-1; CDR3nt: TGTGCCACCAGTGGTAGACTAGCGGGGGAGATCAATGAGCAGTTCTTC; CDR3aa: CATSGRLAGEINEQFF
abundance: .; d_gene: TRBD1; j_gene: TRBJ1-1; v_gene: TRBV10-1; CDR3nt: TGCGCCAGCAGTGAGTTGGAGGGGGCGCGTGGAATGAACACTGAAGCTTTCTTT; CDR3aa: CASSELEGARGMNTEAFF
abundance: .; d_gene: .; j_gene: TRBJ1-2; v_gene: TRBV28; CDR3nt: TGTGCCAGCAGTTTATGGGGGCAGGGAAGCTATGGCTACACCTTC; CDR3aa: CASSLWGQGSYGYTF
abundance: .; d_gene: .; j_gene: TRBJ1-2; v_gene: TRBV28; CDR3nt: TGTGCCAGCAGTTCAGGAGGGGGAGAATATGGCTACACCTTC; CDR3aa: CASSSGGGEYGYTF
abundance: .; d_gene: .; j_gene: TRBJ1-5; v_gene: TRBV12-5; CDR3nt: TGTGCTAGTGGCCCCGGTAAGCCCCAGCATTTT; CDR3aa: CASGPGKPQHF